These 4 T cell receptor beta chains share one sample of origin, sequenced in a study of immune characterization of retroperitoneal liposarcoma. TCRdb itself ran the PCR reads through MiXCR, one entry per CDR3 protein. The repertoire holds 8,500 to 13,000 distinct CDR3 sequences, with around 28% as singletons. Sequencing was done on a sample of tumor tissue. All receptors come from a male donor with retroperitoneal liposarcoma.

The genes are TRBV11-3 and TRBJ2-1; TRBD2 aligns across 7 bases. Germline lookup yields CDR1 SGHNT and CDR2 YENEEA. This CDR3 has 15 amino acids. V shed 2 bases, J shed 9 bases, and the junction held 10 bases outside the gene matches. CDR3 DNA sequence: TGTGCCAGCAGCTTACCCCGGGCGGGAGTCAGTGAGCAGTTCTTC. It translates to CASSLPRAGVSEQFF.

The chain recombines TRBV27 with TRBJ1-4, with unresolved D. The germline V gene has CDR1 MNHEY and CDR2 SMNVEV (reference sequence). This CDR3 is 14 amino acids long. V shed 3 bases and J shed 3 bases, with 8 bases lying between them. This CDR3 reads CASSFGQANEKLFF. The CDR3 bases are TGTGCCAGCAGTTTTGGGCAGGCTAATGAAAAACTGTTTTTT.

This clonotype was counted between two and nine times. The chain carries TRBV7-2 and TRBJ2-4, with 10 bases that match TRBD1. CDR3 length equals 15 residues. The V and J ends lost 7 bases and 8 bases, in that order; junction bases with no gene match: 11. Per the germline V gene, CDR1 is SGHTA and CDR2 is FQGNSA. CDR3 protein: CASTTPGQGRDIQYF. CDR3 DNA: TGTGCCAGCACCACCCCGGGACAGGGGAGGGACATTCAGTACTTC.

The chain joins TRBV6-5 to TRBJ1-1; the D gene is possibly TRBD1 (6 bases). The CDR3 runs to 13 residues. Trimming left V 4 bases short and J 6 bases short, with 12 bases between. Germline assignment: CDR1 MNHEY and CDR2 SVGAGI. CDR3 DNA: TGTGCCAGCAGTTTCACAGGGTCCCCTGAAGCTTTCTTT. The encoded protein is CASSFTGSPEAFF.